A single sample gave rise to the 22 T cell receptor beta chains below, sequenced in a study of identifying expanded T cells in peripheral blood. Using immunoSEQ multiplex PCR, the repertoire was profiled, and TCRdb retains in-frame clones only, with some absent. The repertoire holds roughly 100,000 clones, with approximately 89% as singletons. The sequencing input was blood. These receptors all stem from a person aged 18-69 years in good health.

The CDR3 DNA follows: TGCAGCGTTGAAGATCCGGTCTCCGGAAACACCATATATTTT. This encodes CSVEDPVSGNTIYF. The gene calls are TRBV29-1 and TRBJ1-3, with D unresolved. With 0 bases removed from V and 4 bases from J, the gap between germline ends came to 10 bases. Germline CDR1 and CDR2: SQVTM and ANQGSEA. CDR3 size: 14 residues.

This chain connects TRBV12-2 to TRBJ1-2; the D call in the table, TRBD1, was not verified against the DNA. TRBV12-2 is termed a pseudogene. CDR3 size: 14 residues. The DNA for the CDR3 is TGTGCAAGTCGCTCCCGGAGGGACAGCTATGGCTACACCTTC. This translates into CASRSRRDSYGYTF.

The J gene is TRBJ1-2, the V gene TRBV6-1; no reliable D call. With 2 bases removed from V and 4 bases from J, the gap between germline ends came to 17 bases. Germline V gives CDR1 MNHNS, CDR2 SASEGT. This CDR3 contains 16 residues. The CDR3 loop is CASSEIRTVSFYGYTF. In DNA form, the CDR3 reads TGTGCCAGCAGTGAAATTCGAACAGTAAGCTTCTATGGCTACACCTTC.

The CDR3 region is CASGADTYSYEQYF. CDR3 sequence (DNA): TGTGCCAGCGGGGCGGACACCTACTCCTACGAGCAGTACTTC. This sequence joins TRBV5-4 and TRBJ2-7, with D possibly matching TRBD1 (5 bases). The CDR3 has 14 amino acids. V was pared by 7 bases and J by 0 bases, with 14 bases between. The germline V gene encodes CDR1 SGHNT and CDR2 YYREEE (reference sequence).

The chain recombines TRBV6-5 with TRBJ2-5; D unresolved. Germline V gene data show CDR1 as MNHEY and CDR2 as SVGAGI. This CDR3 region has 13 residues. Trimming pared 2 bases from V and 2 bases from J, leaving 6 bases between. The CDR3 protein is CASSYGVQETQYF. CDR3 bases: TGTGCCAGCAGTTACGGGGTGCAAGAGACCCAGTACTTC.

This chain links TRBV19 with TRBJ1-5; the D is unclear. Looked up from germline, CDR1 is LNHDA and CDR2 is SQIVND (reference sequence). The CDR3 has 18 amino acids. Between the trimmed V and J ends, which lost 5 bases and 1 base, there was a span of 21 bases. The CDR3 loop is CASSSLISFKGSNQPQHF. CDR3 DNA: TGTGCCAGTAGTTCCCTCATTTCCTTTAAAGGGAGCAATCAGCCCCAGCATTTT.

This clone was detected a few times. The rearrangement uses TRBV2 and TRBJ2-4; 8 nucleotides match TRBD2. In germline, CDR1 is SNHLY, CDR2 FYNNEI. The junction had 9 bases not matched to a gene; V was cut back by 10 bases and J by 7 bases. This CDR3 spans 13 amino acids. For the CDR3, the DNA is TGTGCCACCGGGAGGGAGCAGGGGAACATTCAGTACTTC. Protein product: CATGREQGNIQYF.

CDR3 nucleotide sequence: TGTGCCAGCAGGGGGACGGGACTGGGCTACGAGCAGTACTTC. Protein sequence: CASRGTGLGYEQYF. The chain combines TRBV28 with TRBJ2-7; D might be TRBD2 (6 bases). The CDR3 sequence is 14 residues long. V shed 6 bases and J shed 3 bases, with 15 bases lying between them. Germline assignment: CDR1 MDHEN and CDR2 SYDVKM. The full variable domain, with the rest looked up from reference TRBV28 and TRBJ2-7, is DVKVTQSSRYLVKRTGEKVFLECVQDMDHENMFWYRQDPGLGLRLIYFSYDVKMKEKGDIPEGYSVSREKKERFSLILESASTNQTSMYLCASRGTGLGYEQYFGPGTRLTVT.

The gene calls are TRBV5-8 and TRBJ2-3; D is undetermined. The V gene lost 10 bases and the J gene lost 3 bases, with 15 bases spanning the gap. From germline, CDR1 is SGHTS and CDR2 YDEGEE. The CDR3 is 13 amino acids. The DNA of the CDR3 is TGTGCCGCATCCCCTTTTAGAACAGATACGCAGTATTTT. It specifies CAASPFRTDTQYF.

This chain links TRBV4-1 with TRBJ2-5; 10 bases fit TRBD1. This CDR3 region has 17 residues. The germline V gene has CDR1 MGHRA and CDR2 YSYEKL. Trimming at V came to 0 bases and at J to 5 bases, leaving 9 bases not matched to a gene. CDR3 nucleotide sequence: TGCGCCAGCAGCCAAGAAGTCCGACAGGGGGCTTATGAGACCCAGTACTTC. The encoded protein is CASSQEVRQGAYETQYF.

The rearrangement links TRBV7-2 to TRBJ1-1, with a tentative D call TRBD1 (6 bases). Trimming took 5 bases from V and 2 from J, leaving 9 bases between them. CDR3 length: 13 amino acids. Per germline, CDR1 SGHTA and CDR2 FQGNSA. CDR3 bases: TGTGCCAGCAGCACACAGGGAAACACTGAAGCTTTCTTT. It is translated as CASSTQGNTEAFF.

The rearrangement uses TRBV4-1 and TRBJ1-2; TRBD1 matches 7 bases. The germline gives CDR1 MGHRA, CDR2 YSYEKL. CDR3 length equals 17 residues. Losses at the gene ends were 2 bases for V and 8 bases for J; bases not matched to a gene: 17. DNA for the CDR3: TGCGCCAGCAGCCAATCCGGGACAGAAGGTTTCGTACGCGGCTACACCTTC. Amino acids: CASSQSGTEGFVRGYTF.

V is TRBV14 and J is TRBJ2-7; the D gene is possibly TRBD2 (5 bases). Germline CDR1 SGHDN, CDR2 FVKESK. The CDR3 extends over 15 amino acids. Trimming left V 3 bases short and J 4 bases short, with 16 bases between. The CDR3 DNA reads TGTGCCAGCAGCCAGCTTTATAGCGCCAATTACGAGCAGTACTTC. Its protein is CASSQLYSANYEQYF.

This chain links TRBV15 with TRBJ2-7, with D unclear. The germline CDR1 and CDR2 sequences are LNHNV and YYDKDF (reference sequence). The length of the CDR3 is 13 residues. V lost 0 bases to trimming and J lost 3 bases, with 6 bases between them. The CDR3 loop is CATSRDRRYEQYF. The CDR3 nucleotides read TGTGCCACCAGCAGAGATAGGCGCTACGAGCAGTACTTC.

About this clone itself: The sample has other DNA sequences that encode this CDR3 too. The J gene is TRBJ1-3, the V gene TRBV29-1, with D unclear. The length of the CDR3 is 11 residues. Germline CDR1 and CDR2: SQVTM and ANQGSEA. The V and J ends lost 4 bases and 0 bases respectively, with 1 base between them. CDR3 nucleotide sequence: TGCAGCGTTGCCTCTGGAAACACCATATATTTT. Translating gives CSVASGNTIYF.

The rearrangement uses TRBV29-1 and TRBJ1-2, with 10 bases identical to TRBD1. CDR3 size: 16 residues. Germline CDR1 and CDR2: SQVTM and ANQGSEA. Trimming at V came to 6 bases and at J to 8 bases, leaving 18 bases not matched to a gene. The DNA of the CDR3 is TGCAGCGTCTGGAGGGGGACAGGGGATTTCAGTAGCGGCTACACCTTC. This codes for CSVWRGTGDFSSGYTF.

This clone was found a few times. The rearrangement uses TRBV30 and TRBJ1-6; tentatively, D is TRBD1 (5 bases). The CDR3 covers 13 residues. CDR1 and CDR2 (germline): GTSNPN, SVGIG (reference sequence). Trimming took 2 bases from V and 10 from J, leaving 12 bases between them. The CDR3 reads CAWSFQGGSPLHF. CDR3 in DNA: TGTGCCTGGAGTTTCCAGGGCGGCTCACCCCTCCACTTT.

The chain recombines TRBV7-2 with TRBJ2-3; unclear D gene. The V gene lost 2 bases and the J gene lost 0 bases, with 12 bases spanning the gap. The CDR3 has 16 amino acids. Germline CDR1 and CDR2: SGHTA and FQGNSA. CDR3 DNA sequence: TGTGCCAGCAGCTTAAGAAGAGCTTCTAGCACAGATACGCAGTATTTT. Its protein product is CASSLRRASSTDTQYF.

The gene calls are TRBV7-8 and TRBJ2-3; D is uncertain. Trimming cost V 2 bases and J 3 bases, with 9 bases left between them. Germline assignment: CDR1 SGHVS and CDR2 FQNEAQ. The CDR3 extends over 14 amino acids. CDR3 sequence: CASSLTSGTDTQYF. The CDR3 DNA sequence: TGTGCCAGCAGCTTAACCTCCGGGACAGATACGCAGTATTTT. Variable domain in full (rest from reference TRBV7-8 and TRBJ2-3): GAGVSQSPRYKVAKRGQDVALRCDPISGHVSLFWYQQALGQGPEFLTYFQNEAQLDKSGLPSDRFFAERPEGSVSTLKIQRTQQEDSAVYLCASSLTSGTDTQYFGPGTRLTVL.

The rearrangement joins TRBV13 to TRBJ1-2; the D gene is possibly TRBD1 (5 bases). The CDR3 contains 16 residues. Germline CDR1 reads PRHDT; CDR2 reads FYEKMQ (reference sequence). The germline V and J ends were trimmed by 5 bases and 4 bases, with 20 bases remaining between them. The CDR3: CASSQRLMTDSYGYTF. The CDR3 DNA sequence: TGTGCCAGCAGCCAACGCCTTATGACAGATAGCTATGGCTACACCTTC.

The chain is built from TRBV5-1 and TRBJ2-3; D is uncertain. The CDR3 sequence is 12 residues long. The germline gives CDR1 SGHRS, CDR2 YFSETQ. V was shortened by 0 bases and J by 5 bases, with 4 bases between the two germline ends. DNA for the CDR3: TGCGCCAGCAGCTTGGCCCGAGATACGCAGTATTTT. It yields the protein CASSLARDTQYF.

The rearrangement uses TRBV7-9 and TRBJ1-1, with D uncertain. The CDR3 is 14 amino acids. Looked up from germline, CDR1 is SEHNR and CDR2 is FQNEAQ (reference sequence). Deletions cut 3 bases from V and 1 base from J, with 9 bases between. The CDR3 spells CASSFRGKNTEAFF. Here the CDR3 DNA reads TGTGCCAGCAGCTTTCGGGGTAAGAACACTGAAGCTTTCTTT. The full variable domain, in which reference TRBV7-9 and TRBJ1-1 provide the parts outside the CDR3, is DTGVSQNPRHKITKRGQNVTFRCDPISEHNRLYWYRQTLGQGPEFLTYFQNEAQLEKSRLLSDRFSAERPKGSFSTLEIQRTEQGDSAMYLCASSFRGKNTEAFFGQGTRLTVV.